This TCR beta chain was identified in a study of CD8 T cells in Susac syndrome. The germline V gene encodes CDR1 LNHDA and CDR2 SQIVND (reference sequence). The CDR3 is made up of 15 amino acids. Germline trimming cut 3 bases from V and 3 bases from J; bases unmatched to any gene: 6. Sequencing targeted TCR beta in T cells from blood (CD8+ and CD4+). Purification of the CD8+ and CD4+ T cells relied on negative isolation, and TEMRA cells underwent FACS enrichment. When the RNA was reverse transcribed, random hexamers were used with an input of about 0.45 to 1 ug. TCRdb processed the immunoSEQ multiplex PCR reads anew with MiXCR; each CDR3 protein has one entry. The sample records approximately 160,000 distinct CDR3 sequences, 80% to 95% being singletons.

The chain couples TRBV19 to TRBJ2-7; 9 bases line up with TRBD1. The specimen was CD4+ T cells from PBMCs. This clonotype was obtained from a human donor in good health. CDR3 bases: TGTGCCAGTAGTATCCGGGGGACAGGGAACTACGAGCAGTACTTC. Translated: CASSIRGTGNYEQYF.